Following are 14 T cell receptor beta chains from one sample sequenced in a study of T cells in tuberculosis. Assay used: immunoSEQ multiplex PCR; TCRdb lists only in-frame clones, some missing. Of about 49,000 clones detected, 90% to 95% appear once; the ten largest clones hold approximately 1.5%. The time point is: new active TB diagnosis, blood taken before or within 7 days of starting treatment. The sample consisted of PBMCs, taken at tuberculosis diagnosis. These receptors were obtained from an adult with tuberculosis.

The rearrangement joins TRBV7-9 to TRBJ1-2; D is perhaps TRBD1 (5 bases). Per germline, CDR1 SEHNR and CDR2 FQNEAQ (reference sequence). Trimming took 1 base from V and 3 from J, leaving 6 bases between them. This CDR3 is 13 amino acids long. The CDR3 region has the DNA TGTGCCAGCAGCTTAGAAGGGGACTATGGCTACACCTTC. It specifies CASSLEGDYGYTF.

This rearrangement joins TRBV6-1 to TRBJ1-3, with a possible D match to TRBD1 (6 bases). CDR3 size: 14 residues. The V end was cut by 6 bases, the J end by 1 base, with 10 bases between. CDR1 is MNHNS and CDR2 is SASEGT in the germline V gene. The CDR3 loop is CASSQQGSGNTIYF. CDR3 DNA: TGTGCCAGCAGCCAACAGGGTTCTGGAAACACCATATATTTT.

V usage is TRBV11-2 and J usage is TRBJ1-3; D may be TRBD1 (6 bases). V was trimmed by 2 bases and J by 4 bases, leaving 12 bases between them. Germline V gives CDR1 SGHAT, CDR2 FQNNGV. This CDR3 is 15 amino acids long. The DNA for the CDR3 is TGTGCCAGCAGCTTACTAACAGGGTTGGGAAACACCATATATTTT. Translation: CASSLLTGLGNTIYF.

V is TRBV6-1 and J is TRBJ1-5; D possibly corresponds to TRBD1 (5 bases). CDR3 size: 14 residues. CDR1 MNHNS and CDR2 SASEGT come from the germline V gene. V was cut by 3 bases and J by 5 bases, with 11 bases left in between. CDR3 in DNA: TGTGCCAGCAGTGATTGGGGGGACCATCAGCCCCAGCATTTT. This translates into CASSDWGDHQPQHF.

The CDR3 spells CASSSRQAPEAFF. CDR3 coding DNA: TGTGCCAGCAGCAGTAGACAGGCTCCTGAAGCTTTCTTT. The chain carries TRBV7-9 and TRBJ1-1, with D tentatively TRBD1 (6 bases). The CDR3 is made up of 13 amino acids. V lost 5 bases, J lost 6 bases, and 13 bases lay in between. Looked up from germline, CDR1 is SEHNR and CDR2 is FQNEAQ (reference sequence). The whole variable domain, remainder taken from reference TRBV7-9 and TRBJ1-1, is DTGVSQNPRHKITKRGQNVTFRCDPISEHNRLYWYRQTLGQGPEFLTYFQNEAQLEKSRLLSDRFSAERPKGSFSTLEIQRTEQGDSAMYLCASSSRQAPEAFFGQGTRLTVV.

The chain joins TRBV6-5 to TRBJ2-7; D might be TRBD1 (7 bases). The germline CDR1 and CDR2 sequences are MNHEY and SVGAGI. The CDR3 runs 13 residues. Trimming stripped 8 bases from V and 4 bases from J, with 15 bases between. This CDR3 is CASRGDRTYEQYF. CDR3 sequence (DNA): TGTGCCAGCCGCGGGGACAGAACATACGAGCAGTACTTC.

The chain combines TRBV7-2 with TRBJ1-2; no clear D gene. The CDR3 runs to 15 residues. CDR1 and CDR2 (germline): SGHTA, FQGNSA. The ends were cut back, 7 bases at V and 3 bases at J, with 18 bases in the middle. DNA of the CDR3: TGTGCCAGCACCCTCTCCGGGAGTATCGACTATGGCTACACCTTC. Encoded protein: CASTLSGSIDYGYTF.

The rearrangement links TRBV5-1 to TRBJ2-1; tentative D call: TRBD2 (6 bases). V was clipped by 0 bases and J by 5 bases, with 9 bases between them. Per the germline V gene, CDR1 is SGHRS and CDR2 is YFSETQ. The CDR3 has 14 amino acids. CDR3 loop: CASSLGLENNEQFF. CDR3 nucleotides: TGCGCCAGCAGCTTGGGACTAGAAAACAATGAGCAGTTCTTC.

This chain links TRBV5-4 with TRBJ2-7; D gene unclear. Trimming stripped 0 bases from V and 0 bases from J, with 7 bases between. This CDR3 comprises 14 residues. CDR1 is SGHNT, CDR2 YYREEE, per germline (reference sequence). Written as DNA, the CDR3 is TGTGCCAGCAGCTTGGAGCGCAGCTCCTACGAGCAGTACTTC. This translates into CASSLERSSYEQYF.

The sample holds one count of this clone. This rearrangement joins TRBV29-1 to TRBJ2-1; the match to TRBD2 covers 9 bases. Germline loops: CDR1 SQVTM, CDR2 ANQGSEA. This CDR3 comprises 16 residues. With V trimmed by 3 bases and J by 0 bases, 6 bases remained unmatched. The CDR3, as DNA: TGCAGCGTTGAGGCTGCGGGAGGGAGCTCCTACAATGAGCAGTTCTTC. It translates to CSVEAAGGSSYNEQFF.

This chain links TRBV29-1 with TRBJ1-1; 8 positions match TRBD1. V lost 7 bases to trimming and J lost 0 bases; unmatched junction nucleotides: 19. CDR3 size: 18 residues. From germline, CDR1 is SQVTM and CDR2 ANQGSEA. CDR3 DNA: TGCAGCGCACTTCGGTGGTCCGGACAGGGCGGGCTGAACACTGAAGCTTTCTTT. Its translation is CSALRWSGQGGLNTEAFF.

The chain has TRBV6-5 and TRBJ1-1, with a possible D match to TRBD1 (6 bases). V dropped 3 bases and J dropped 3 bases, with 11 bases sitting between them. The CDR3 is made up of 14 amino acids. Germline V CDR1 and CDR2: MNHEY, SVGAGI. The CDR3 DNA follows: TGTGCCAGCAGTTATAGGAAGGGGGACACTGAAGCTTTCTTT. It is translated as CASSYRKGDTEAFF.

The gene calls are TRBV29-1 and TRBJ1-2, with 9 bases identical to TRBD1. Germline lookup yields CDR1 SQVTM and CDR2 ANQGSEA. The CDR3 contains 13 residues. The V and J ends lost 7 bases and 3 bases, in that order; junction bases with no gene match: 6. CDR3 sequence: CSASRDRDYGYTF. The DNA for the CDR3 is TGCAGCGCGTCCCGGGACAGGGACTATGGCTACACCTTC.

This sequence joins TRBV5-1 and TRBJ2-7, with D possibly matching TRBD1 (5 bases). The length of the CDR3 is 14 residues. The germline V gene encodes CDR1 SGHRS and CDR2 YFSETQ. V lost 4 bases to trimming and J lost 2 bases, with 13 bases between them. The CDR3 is CASSASQGAYEQYF. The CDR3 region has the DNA TGCGCCAGCAGCGCCTCCCAAGGGGCCTACGAGCAGTACTTC.